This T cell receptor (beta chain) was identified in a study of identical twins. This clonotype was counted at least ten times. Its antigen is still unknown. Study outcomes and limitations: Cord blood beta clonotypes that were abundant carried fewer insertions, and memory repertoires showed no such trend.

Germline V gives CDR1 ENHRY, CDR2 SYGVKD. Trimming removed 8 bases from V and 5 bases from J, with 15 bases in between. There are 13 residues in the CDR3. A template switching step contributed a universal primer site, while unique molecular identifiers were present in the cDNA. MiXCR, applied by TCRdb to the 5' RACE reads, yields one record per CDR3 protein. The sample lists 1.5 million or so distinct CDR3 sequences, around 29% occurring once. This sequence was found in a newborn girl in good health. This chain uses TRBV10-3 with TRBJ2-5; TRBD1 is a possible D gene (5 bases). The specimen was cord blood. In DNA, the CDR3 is TGTGCCATCCGACAGCGTGGGATGGAGACCCAGTACTTC. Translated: CAIRQRGMETQYF.